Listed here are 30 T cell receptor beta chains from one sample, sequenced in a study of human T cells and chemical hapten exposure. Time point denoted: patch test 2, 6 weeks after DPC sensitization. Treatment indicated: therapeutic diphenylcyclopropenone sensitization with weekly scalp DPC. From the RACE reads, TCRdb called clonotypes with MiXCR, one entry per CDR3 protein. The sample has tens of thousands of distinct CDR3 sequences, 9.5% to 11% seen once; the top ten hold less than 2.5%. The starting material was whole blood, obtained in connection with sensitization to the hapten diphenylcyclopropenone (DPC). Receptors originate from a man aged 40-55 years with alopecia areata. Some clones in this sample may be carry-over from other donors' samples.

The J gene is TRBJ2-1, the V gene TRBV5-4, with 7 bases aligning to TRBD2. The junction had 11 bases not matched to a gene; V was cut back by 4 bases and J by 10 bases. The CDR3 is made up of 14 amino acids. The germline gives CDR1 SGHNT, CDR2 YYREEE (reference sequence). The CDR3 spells CASSGEVTSAEQFF. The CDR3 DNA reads TGTGCCAGCAGCGGAGAGGTTACTAGCGCCGAGCAGTTCTTC. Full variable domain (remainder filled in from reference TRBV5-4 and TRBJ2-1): ETGVTQSPTHLIKTRGQQVTLRCSSQSGHNTVSWYQQALGQGPQFIFQYYREEENGRGNFPPRFSGLQFPNYSSELNVNALELDDSALYLCASSGEVTSAEQFFGPGTRLTVL.

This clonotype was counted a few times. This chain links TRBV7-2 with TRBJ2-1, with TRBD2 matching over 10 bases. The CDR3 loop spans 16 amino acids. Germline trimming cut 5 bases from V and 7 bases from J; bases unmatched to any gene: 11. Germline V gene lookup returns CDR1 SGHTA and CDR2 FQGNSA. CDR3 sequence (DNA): TGTGCCAGCAGCCGAATTACTAGCGGGATAAGTAATGAGCAGTTCTTC. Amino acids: CASSRITSGISNEQFF.

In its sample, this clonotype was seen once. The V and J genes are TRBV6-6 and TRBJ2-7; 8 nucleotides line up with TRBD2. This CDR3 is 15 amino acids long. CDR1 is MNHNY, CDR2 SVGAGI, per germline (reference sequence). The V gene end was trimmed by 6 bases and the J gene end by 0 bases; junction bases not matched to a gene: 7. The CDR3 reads CASSSGLASSYEQYV. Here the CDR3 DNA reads TGTGCCAGCAGCTCCGGACTAGCCAGCTCCTACGAGCAGTACGTC.

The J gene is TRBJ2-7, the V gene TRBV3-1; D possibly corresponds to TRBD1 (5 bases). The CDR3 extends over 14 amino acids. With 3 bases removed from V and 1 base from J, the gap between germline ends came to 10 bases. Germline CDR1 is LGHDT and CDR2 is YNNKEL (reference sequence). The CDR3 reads CASSQGPTSYEQYF. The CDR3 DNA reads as TGTGCCAGCAGCCAGGGGCCCACGTCCTACGAGCAGTACTTC.

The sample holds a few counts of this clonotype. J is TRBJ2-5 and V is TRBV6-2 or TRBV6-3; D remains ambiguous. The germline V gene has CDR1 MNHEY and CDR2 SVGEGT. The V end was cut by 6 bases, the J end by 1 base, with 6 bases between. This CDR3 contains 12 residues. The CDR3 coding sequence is TGTGCCAGCAGGGGAAGCCAAGAGACCCAGTACTTC. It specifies CASRGSQETQYF.

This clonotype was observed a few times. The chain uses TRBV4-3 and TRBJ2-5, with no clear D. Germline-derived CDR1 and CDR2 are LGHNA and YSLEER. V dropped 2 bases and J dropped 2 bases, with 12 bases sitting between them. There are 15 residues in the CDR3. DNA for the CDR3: TGCGCCAGCAGCCAAAGCAGGAACTTACAAGAGACCCAGTACTTC. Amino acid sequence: CASSQSRNLQETQYF.

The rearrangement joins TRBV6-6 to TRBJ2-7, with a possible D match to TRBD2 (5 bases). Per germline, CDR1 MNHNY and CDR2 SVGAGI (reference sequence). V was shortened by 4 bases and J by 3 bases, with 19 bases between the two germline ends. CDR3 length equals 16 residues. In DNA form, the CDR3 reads TGTGCCAGCAGTTCTCCAGCGGTCGGAACGAACTACGAGCAGTACTTC. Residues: CASSSPAVGTNYEQYF.

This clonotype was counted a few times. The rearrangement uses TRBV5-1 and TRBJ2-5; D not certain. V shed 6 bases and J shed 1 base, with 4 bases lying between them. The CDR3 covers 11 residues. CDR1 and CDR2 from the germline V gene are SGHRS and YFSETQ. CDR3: CASTSQETQYF. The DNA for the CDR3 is TGCGCCAGCACCTCCCAAGAGACCCAGTACTTC.

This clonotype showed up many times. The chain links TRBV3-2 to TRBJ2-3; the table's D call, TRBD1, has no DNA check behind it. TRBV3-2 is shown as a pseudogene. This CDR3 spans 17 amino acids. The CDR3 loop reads CASSSLHPGQGADTQYF. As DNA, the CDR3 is TGTGCCAGCAGCTCCTTGCATCCGGGACAGGGGGCAGATACGCAGTATTTT.

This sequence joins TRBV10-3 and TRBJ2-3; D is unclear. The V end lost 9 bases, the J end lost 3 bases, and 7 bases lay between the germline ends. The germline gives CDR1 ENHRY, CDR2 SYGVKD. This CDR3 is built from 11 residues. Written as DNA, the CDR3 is TGTGCCATTCAGGAGACAGATACGCAGTATTTT. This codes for CAIQETDTQYF.

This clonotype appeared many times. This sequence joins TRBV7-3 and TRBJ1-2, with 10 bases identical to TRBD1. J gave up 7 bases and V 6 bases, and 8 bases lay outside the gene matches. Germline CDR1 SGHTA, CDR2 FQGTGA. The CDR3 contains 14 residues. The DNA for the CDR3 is TGTGCCAGCAGTCGTGGGACAGGGGATTCTGGCTACACCTTC. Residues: CASSRGTGDSGYTF.

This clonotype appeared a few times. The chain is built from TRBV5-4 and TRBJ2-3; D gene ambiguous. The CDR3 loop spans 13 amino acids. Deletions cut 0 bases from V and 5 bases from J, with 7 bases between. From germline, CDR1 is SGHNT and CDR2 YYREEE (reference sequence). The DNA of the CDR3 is TGTGCCAGCAGCTTGGTGTCTGAAGATACGCAGTATTTT. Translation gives CASSLVSEDTQYF.

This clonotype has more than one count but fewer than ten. CDR3 in DNA: TGTGCCAGCACCCTAGGACCGAACTATGGCTACACCTTC. Its protein product is CASTLGPNYGYTF. The chain employs TRBV12-3 or TRBV12-4 and TRBJ1-2; D gene uncertain. The CDR3 runs 13 residues. V was trimmed by 7 bases and J by 2 bases, leaving 11 bases between them.

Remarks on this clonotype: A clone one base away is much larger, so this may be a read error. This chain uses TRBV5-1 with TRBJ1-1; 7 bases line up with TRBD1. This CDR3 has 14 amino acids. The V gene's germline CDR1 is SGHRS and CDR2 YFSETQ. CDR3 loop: CTSSVQGQGTEAFF. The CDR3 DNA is TGCACCAGCAGCGTACAGGGGCAGGGGACTGAAGCTTTCTTT. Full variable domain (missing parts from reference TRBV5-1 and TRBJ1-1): KAGVTQTPRYLIKTRGQQVTLSCSPISGHRSVSWYQQTPGQGLQFLFEYFSETQRNKGNFPGRFSGRQFSNSRSEMNVSTLELGDSALYLCTSSVQGQGTEAFFGQGTRLTVV.

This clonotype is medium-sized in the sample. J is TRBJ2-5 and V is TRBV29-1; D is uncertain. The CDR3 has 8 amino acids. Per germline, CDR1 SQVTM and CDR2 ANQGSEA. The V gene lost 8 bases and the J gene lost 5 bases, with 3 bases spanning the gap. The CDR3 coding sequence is TGCAGCACTGAGACCCAGTACTTC. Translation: CSTETQYF.

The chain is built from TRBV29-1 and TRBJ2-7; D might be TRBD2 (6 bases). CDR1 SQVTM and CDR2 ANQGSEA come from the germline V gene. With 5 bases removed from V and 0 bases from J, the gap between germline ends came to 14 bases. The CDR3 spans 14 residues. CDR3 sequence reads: CSVRLDGSSYEQYF. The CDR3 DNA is TGCAGCGTTCGACTAGATGGAAGCTCCTACGAGCAGTACTTC.

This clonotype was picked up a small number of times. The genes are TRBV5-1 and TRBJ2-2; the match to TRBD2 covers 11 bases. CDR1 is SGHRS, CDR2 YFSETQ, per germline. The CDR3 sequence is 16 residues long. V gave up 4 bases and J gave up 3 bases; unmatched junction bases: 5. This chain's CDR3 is CASSTGTSGYTGELFF. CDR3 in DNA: TGCGCCAGCAGCACCGGGACTAGCGGCTACACCGGGGAGCTGTTTTTT.

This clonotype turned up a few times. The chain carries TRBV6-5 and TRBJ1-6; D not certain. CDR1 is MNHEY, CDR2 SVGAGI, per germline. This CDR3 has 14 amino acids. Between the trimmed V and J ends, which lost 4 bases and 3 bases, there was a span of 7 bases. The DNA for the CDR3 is TGTGCCAGCAGTTTCGGCAGCTATAATTCACCCCTCCACTTT. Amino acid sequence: CASSFGSYNSPLHF.

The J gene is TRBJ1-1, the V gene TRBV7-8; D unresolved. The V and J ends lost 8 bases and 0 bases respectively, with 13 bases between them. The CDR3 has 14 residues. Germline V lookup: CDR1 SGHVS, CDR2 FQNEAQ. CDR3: CASGREGLNTEAFF. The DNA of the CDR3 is TGTGCCAGCGGGCGGGAGGGCTTGAACACTGAAGCTTTCTTT.

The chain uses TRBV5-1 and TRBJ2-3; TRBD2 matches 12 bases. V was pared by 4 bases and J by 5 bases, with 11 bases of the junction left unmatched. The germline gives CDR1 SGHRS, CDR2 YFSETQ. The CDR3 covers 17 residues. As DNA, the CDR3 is TGCGCCAGCAGCCTTGCAGGCCGACTAGCGGGAGTAGATACGCAGTATTTT. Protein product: CASSLAGRLAGVDTQYF.

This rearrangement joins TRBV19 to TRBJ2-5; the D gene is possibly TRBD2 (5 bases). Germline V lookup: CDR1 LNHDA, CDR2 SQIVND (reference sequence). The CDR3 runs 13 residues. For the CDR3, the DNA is TGTGGGGCGGCACGGTCGGGGCAAGAGACCCAGTACTTC. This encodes CGAARSGQETQYF.

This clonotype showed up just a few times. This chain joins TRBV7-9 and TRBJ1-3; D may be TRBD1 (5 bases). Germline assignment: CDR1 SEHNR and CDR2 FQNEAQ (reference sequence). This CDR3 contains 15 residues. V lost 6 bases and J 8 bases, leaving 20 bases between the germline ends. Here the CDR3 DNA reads TGTGCCAGCAGACCAAAGCAGGGTGTTCAGGACACCATATATTTT. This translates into CASRPKQGVQDTIYF.

Here the CDR3 reads CASRVGRADTQYF. Here the CDR3 DNA reads TGTGCCAGCCGGGTCGGGCGGGCAGATACGCAGTATTTT. The chain recombines TRBV27 with TRBJ2-3, with D possibly matching TRBD2 (5 bases). V was cut by 8 bases and J by 4 bases, with 13 bases left in between. The CDR3 consists of 13 residues. Germline CDR1 MNHEY, CDR2 SMNVEV (reference sequence).

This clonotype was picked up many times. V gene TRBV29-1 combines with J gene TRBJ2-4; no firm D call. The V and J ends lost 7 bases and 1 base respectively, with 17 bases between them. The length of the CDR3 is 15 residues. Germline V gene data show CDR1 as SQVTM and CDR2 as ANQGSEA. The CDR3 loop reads CSALDGQRAKNIQYF. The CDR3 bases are TGCAGCGCCCTGGACGGCCAGAGGGCCAAAAACATTCAGTACTTC.

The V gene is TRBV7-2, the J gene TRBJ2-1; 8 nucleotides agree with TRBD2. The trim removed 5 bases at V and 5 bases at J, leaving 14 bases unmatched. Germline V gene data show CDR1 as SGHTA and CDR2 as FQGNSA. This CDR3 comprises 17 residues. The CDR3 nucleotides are TGTGCCAGCAGCGAGTTAGGGGCCGGGACTAGTAACAATGAGCAGTTCTTC. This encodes CASSELGAGTSNNEQFF.

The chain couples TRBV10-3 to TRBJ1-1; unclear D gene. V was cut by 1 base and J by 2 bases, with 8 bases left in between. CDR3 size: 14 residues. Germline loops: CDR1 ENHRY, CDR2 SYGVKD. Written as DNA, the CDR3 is TGTGCCATCAGTGAGTATTCAGATAACACTGAAGCTTTCTTT. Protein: CAISEYSDNTEAFF.

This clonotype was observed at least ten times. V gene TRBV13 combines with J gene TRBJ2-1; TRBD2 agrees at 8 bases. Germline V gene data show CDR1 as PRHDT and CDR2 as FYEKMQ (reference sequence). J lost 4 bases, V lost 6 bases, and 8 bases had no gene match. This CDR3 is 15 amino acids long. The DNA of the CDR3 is TGTGCCAGCAGACTAAGGGCTAGCGGGTACAATGAGCAGTTCTTC. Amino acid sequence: CASRLRASGYNEQFF.

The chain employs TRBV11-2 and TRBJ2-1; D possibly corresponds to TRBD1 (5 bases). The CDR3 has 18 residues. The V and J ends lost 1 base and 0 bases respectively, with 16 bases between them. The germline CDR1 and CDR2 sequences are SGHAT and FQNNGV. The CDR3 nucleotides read TGTGCCAGCAGCTTAGGCCACTCGACAGTCAGCTCCTACAATGAGCAGTTCTTC. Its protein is CASSLGHSTVSSYNEQFF.

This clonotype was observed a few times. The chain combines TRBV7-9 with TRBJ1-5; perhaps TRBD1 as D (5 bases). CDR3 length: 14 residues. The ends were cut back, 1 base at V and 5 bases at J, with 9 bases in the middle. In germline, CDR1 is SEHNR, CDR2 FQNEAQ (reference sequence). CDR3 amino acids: CASSLGWGDQPQHF. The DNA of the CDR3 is TGTGCCAGCAGCTTAGGCTGGGGGGATCAGCCCCAGCATTTT.

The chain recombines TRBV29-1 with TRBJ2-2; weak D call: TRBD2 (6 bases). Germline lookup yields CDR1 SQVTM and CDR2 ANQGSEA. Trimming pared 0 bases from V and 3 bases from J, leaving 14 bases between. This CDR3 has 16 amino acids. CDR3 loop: CSVEDGGIRDTGELFF. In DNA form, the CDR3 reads TGCAGCGTTGAAGACGGGGGTATTAGGGACACCGGGGAGCTGTTTTTT.